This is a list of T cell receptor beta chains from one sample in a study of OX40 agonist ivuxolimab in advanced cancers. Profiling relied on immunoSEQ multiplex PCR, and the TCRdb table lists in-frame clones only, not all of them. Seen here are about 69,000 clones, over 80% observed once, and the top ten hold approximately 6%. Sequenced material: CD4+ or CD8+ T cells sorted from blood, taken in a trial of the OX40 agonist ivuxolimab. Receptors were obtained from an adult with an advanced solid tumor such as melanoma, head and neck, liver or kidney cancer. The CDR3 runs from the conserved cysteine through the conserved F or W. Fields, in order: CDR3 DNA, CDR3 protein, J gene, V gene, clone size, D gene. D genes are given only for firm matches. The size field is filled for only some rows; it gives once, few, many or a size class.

DNA: TGTGCCATCGGACAGGGCTCCTACAATGAGCAGTTCTTC; CDR3: CAIGQGSYNEQFF; J: TRBJ2-1; V: TRBV19; size: -; D: TRBD1
DNA: TGTGCCAGCAGCGTAGGAGGGGATCAGCAGCCCCAGCATTTT; CDR3: CASSVGGDQQPQHF; J: TRBJ1-5; V: TRBV9; size: -; D: -
DNA: TGCGCCAGCAGCCAAGATCTTATGGTTGGTTCACCCCTCCACTTT; CDR3: CASSQDLMVGSPLHF; J: TRBJ1-6; V: TRBV4-3; size: -; D: -
DNA: TGTGCCAGCAGCAAAGAAGGGACCGACGGGGAGCTGTTTTTT; CDR3: CASSKEGTDGELFF; J: TRBJ2-2; V: TRBV7-9; size: -; D: -
DNA: TGCGCCAGCAGCCCGGGGACAGTTGGCGCCGGGGAGCTGTTTTTT; CDR3: CASSPGTVGAGELFF; J: TRBJ2-2; V: TRBV4-1; size: -; D: TRBD1
DNA: TGTGCCAGTACCCCGACAGGTACCTATGGCTACACCTTC; CDR3: CASTPTGTYGYTF; J: TRBJ1-2; V: TRBV19; size: -; D: -
DNA: TGTGCCAGCAGTTTCAGGGAGTTCACTGAAGCTTTCTTT; CDR3: CASSFREFTEAFF; J: TRBJ1-1; V: TRBV6-5; size: once; D: -
DNA: TGCAGTCTAGACGGGGATACGCAGTATTTT; CDR3: CSLDGDTQYF; J: TRBJ2-3; V: TRBV20-1; size: once; D: -
DNA: TGTGCCAGCACCACAGGGCCGAACACTGAAGCTTTCTTT; CDR3: CASTTGPNTEAFF; J: TRBJ1-1; V: TRBV5-4; size: -; D: -
DNA: TGTGCCAGCAGCTCGTGGACAGCCGAAACGAACACCGGGGAGCTGTTTTTT; CDR3: CASSSWTAETNTGELFF; J: TRBJ2-2; V: TRBV7-9; size: -; D: -
DNA: TGTGCCAGCAGCTTGGACATTAGCAATGAGCAGTTCTTC; CDR3: CASSLDISNEQFF; J: TRBJ2-1; V: TRBV5-5; size: -; D: -
DNA: TGTGCCAGCAGTCCCGGGGGGGGGCTAGCCGGGGAGCTGTTTTTT; CDR3: CASSPGGGLAGELFF; J: TRBJ2-2; V: TRBV27; size: few; D: TRBD2
DNA: TGTGCCAGCAGTCCCCCCAGTGAGGGGGACTATGGCTACACCTTC; CDR3: CASSPPSEGDYGYTF; J: TRBJ1-2; V: TRBV6-5; size: -; D: -
DNA: TGTGCCAGCAGCTTCATCATGAACACTGAAGCTTTCTTT; CDR3: CASSFIMNTEAFF; J: TRBJ1-1; V: TRBV5-5; size: -; D: -
DNA: TGTGCCAGCAGCCCCGGGACAGGGTTTTTCTACGAGCAGTACTTC; CDR3: CASSPGTGFFYEQYF; J: TRBJ2-7; V: TRBV7-9; size: -; D: TRBD1
DNA: TGTGCCAGCAGTTACTTCAGGGGTGCTCGCGAGCAGTACTTC; CDR3: CASSYFRGAREQYF; J: TRBJ2-7; V: TRBV6-6; size: -; D: -
DNA: TGTGCCAGCAGCGTAGAAGGGGCGAGCACCGGGGAGCTGTTTTTT; CDR3: CASSVEGASTGELFF; J: TRBJ2-2; V: TRBV9; size: -; D: -
DNA: TGTGCCAGCAGCTTAGCCTCTACTGGCATCTCTGGAAACACCATATATTTT; CDR3: CASSLASTGISGNTIYF; J: TRBJ1-3; V: TRBV11-2; size: -; D: -
DNA: TGCGCCAGCAGCCAGGTTACTAGCGGGAACTACAATGAGCAGTTCTTC; CDR3: CASSQVTSGNYNEQFF; J: TRBJ2-1; V: TRBV4-1; size: -; D: TRBD2
DNA: TGTGCCAGCAGCTTAGAAGCCGGGACACAAGACAACTATGGCTACACCTTC; CDR3: CASSLEAGTQDNYGYTF; J: TRBJ1-2; V: TRBV11-3; size: -; D: -
DNA: TGTGCCAGTAGTATCGCCTATGGCTACACCTTC; CDR3: CASSIAYGYTF; J: TRBJ1-2; V: TRBV19; size: -; D: -
DNA: TGTGCCAGCAGAACGGAACCCGGGACAGTCTATGGCTACACCTTC; CDR3: CASRTEPGTVYGYTF; J: TRBJ1-2; V: TRBV28; size: -; D: TRBD1
DNA: TGTGCCAGCAGTGTCCAGGGACAGGGAAACACCATATATTTT; CDR3: CASSVQGQGNTIYF; J: TRBJ1-3; V: TRBV25-1; size: -; D: TRBD1
DNA: TGTGCCAGCAGCGGAGATGGGGCCAACGTCCTGACTTTC; CDR3: CASSGDGANVLTF; J: TRBJ2-6; V: TRBV7-9; size: -; D: -
DNA: TGCAGCGTGGGGTCCAGGACAGGTCTGGGCGAGCAGTACTTC; CDR3: CSVGSRTGLGEQYF; J: TRBJ2-7; V: TRBV29-1; size: -; D: TRBD1
DNA: TGTGCCAGCAGCGTCGGTAGCAATCAGCCCCAGCATTTT; CDR3: CASSVGSNQPQHF; J: TRBJ1-5; V: TRBV9; size: -; D: -
DNA: TGTGCCAGCAGACAGGGATTCTACAATGAGCAGTTCTTC; CDR3: CASRQGFYNEQFF; J: TRBJ2-1; V: TRBV5-6; size: -; D: -
DNA: TGTGCCAGCAGTGAAGCCATGCACAGGAGAACAACTAACTATGGCTACACCTTC; CDR3: CASSEAMHRRTTNYGYTF; J: TRBJ1-2; V: TRBV2; size: -; D: -
DNA: TGTGCCAGCAGTTCCTTGGCAGGACGCTCTGGAAACACCATATATTTT; CDR3: CASSSLAGRSGNTIYF; J: TRBJ1-3; V: TRBV27; size: few; D: -
DNA: TGTGCCAGCAGCTTAGCGGGGAATGAAGCTTTCTTT; CDR3: CASSLAGNEAFF; J: TRBJ1-1; V: TRBV7-2; size: -; D: -
DNA: TGTGCCAGTAGTGAGGGTGAGCTAGCGGCAGAAGCAAACAATGAGCAGTTCTTC; CDR3: CASSEGELAAEANNEQFF; J: TRBJ2-1; V: TRBV19; size: -; D: TRBD2
DNA: TGTGCCAGCAGTCCCATTACTAGCGGGCTAGATACGCAGTATTTT; CDR3: CASSPITSGLDTQYF; J: TRBJ2-3; V: TRBV7-2; size: -; D: TRBD2
DNA: TGTGCCAGCAGCTTCCATATCCGTGGACAGGGGAATACCGGGGAGCTGTTTTTT; CDR3: CASSFHIRGQGNTGELFF; J: TRBJ2-2; V: TRBV7-2; size: -; D: TRBD1
DNA: TGTGCCAGCACCCCGGGTAGCCAAGAGACCCAGTACTTC; CDR3: CASTPGSQETQYF; J: TRBJ2-5; V: TRBV2; size: once; D: -
DNA: TGTGCCAGCAGTGCTACTTATAATTCACCCCTCCACTTT; CDR3: CASSATYNSPLHF; J: TRBJ1-6; V: TRBV9; size: -; D: -
DNA: TGTGCCAGCAGTTTAGTAGAGGGATATGAGCAGTTCTTC; CDR3: CASSLVEGYEQFF; J: TRBJ2-1; V: TRBV27; size: -; D: -